This TCR beta chain derives from a study of OX40 agonist ivuxolimab in advanced cancers. Overall study: Dose-escalation patients suffered from hepatocellular carcinoma, melanoma, renal cell or head and neck cancer. The dose-escalation cohort was over 65% male, with a mean age of 60 years, ranging roughly 20 to 90.

Germline values: CDR1 KGHSH, CDR2 LQKENI. Trimming took off 5 bases at V and 4 bases at J, with 8 bases between the two ends. The CDR3 loop spans 13 amino acids. General study findings and limits: No determination was made of the antigen specificity of the expanded peripheral T cells.

Concerning this clone itself: Its cognate antigen is unknown.

The data were produced by immunoSEQ multiplex PCR, yet TCRdb's version contains in-frame clones alone and is incomplete. The sample lists some 67,000 clones, less than 85% occurring once. The chain combines TRBV18 with TRBJ2-2; D is possibly TRBD2 (6 bases). The TCR originated in an adult with an advanced solid tumor such as melanoma, head and neck, liver or kidney cancer. Specimen: CD4+ or CD8+ T cells sorted from blood, collected in a trial of the OX40 agonist ivuxolimab. The CDR3 loop reads CASSGGSTGELFF. The CDR3 DNA reads TGTGCCAGCTCAGGAGGGAGCACCGGGGAGCTGTTTTTT. The full variable domain, in which reference TRBV18 and TRBJ2-2 provide the parts outside the CDR3, is NAGVMQNPRHLVRRRGQEARLRCSPMKGHSHVYWYRQLPEEGLKFMVYLQKENIIDESGMPKERFSAEFPKEGPSILRIQQVVRGDSAAYFCASSGGSTGELFFGEGSRLTVL.